Each of the 29 T cell receptor beta chains below was sequenced from the same sample in a study of blood T cell repertoires in COVID-19. The data were produced by immunoSEQ multiplex PCR, yet TCRdb's version contains in-frame clones alone and is incomplete. The repertoire holds more than 110,000 clones, roughly 85% seen once, with about 4.5% in the top ten. Sequenced material: PBMCs or T cells enriched from blood (not recorded which). Receptors originate from a man aged 50 to 59 who had recovered from COVID-19.

The V gene is TRBV6-6, the J gene TRBJ2-3, with 7 bases matching TRBD1. The V segment lost 9 bases and the J segment 2 bases; nucleotides outside the gene matches: 2. The CDR3 is made up of 12 amino acids. Germline V gene sequence: CDR1 MNHNY, CDR2 SVGAGI (reference sequence). The CDR3 DNA sequence: TGTGCCAGTGGACAGGCCACAGATACGCAGTATTTT. Amino acids: CASGQATDTQYF.

This clone appeared a single time. This chain joins TRBV5-1 and TRBJ1-6; 9 nucleotides align to TRBD1. Germline lookup yields CDR1 SGHRS and CDR2 YFSETQ. The CDR3 length is 15 residues. V shed 3 bases and J 8 bases; nucleotides not matched to a gene: 6. The CDR3 DNA is TGCGCCAGCAGCTGGGGGACAGGGAGAGATTCACCCCTCCACTTT. It encodes CASSWGTGRDSPLHF.

The chain couples TRBV2 to TRBJ2-2; D unclear. The germline gives CDR1 SNHLY, CDR2 FYNNEI. The ends were cut back, 6 bases at V and 8 bases at J, with 10 bases in the middle. The CDR3 totals 12 residues. The CDR3 DNA is TGTGCCAGCAGGAGCCGGCGGGGGGAGCTGTTTTTT. Translated: CASRSRRGELFF.

V usage is TRBV18 and J usage is TRBJ2-1; D is undetermined. The CDR3 spans 15 residues. Germline assignment: CDR1 KGHSH and CDR2 LQKENI. V lost 3 bases and J 0 bases, leaving 9 bases between the germline ends. The CDR3 region has the DNA TGTGCCAGCTCACCTCCCGGTAACTCCTACAATGAGCAGTTCTTC. Translation: CASSPPGNSYNEQFF.

The chain couples TRBV7-9 to TRBJ1-2, with 8 bases matching TRBD1. The junction had 12 bases not matched to a gene; V was cut back by 5 bases and J by 4 bases. Germline CDR1 SEHNR, CDR2 FQNEAQ (reference sequence). The CDR3 is 16 amino acids. CDR3 sequence: CASSQPGQAGIYGYTF. The CDR3 DNA is TGTGCCAGCAGCCAGCCGGGACAGGCCGGGATCTATGGCTACACCTTC. The entire variable domain, with the rest obtained from reference TRBV7-9 and TRBJ1-2, is as follows: DTGVSQNPRHKITKRGQNVTFRCDPISEHNRLYWYRQTLGQGPEFLTYFQNEAQLEKSRLLSDRFSAERPKGSFSTLEIQRTEQGDSAMYLCASSQPGQAGIYGYTFGSGTRLTVV.

The V call is TRBV3-1 (or the pseudogene TRBV3-2), the J call TRBJ1-2, with TRBD1 matching over 9 bases. CDR1 is LGHDT and CDR2 is YNNKEL in the germline V gene (reference sequence). Germline trimming cut 5 bases from V and 3 bases from J; bases unmatched to any gene: 7. This CDR3 region has 15 residues. The CDR3 bases are TGTGCCAGCAGCAGCCGGGACAGGGAGTACTATGGCTACACCTTC. Residues: CASSSRDREYYGYTF.

The chain recombines TRBV6-5 with TRBJ1-2; tentative D call: TRBD1 (6 bases). CDR3 size: 16 residues. Germline V gene data show CDR1 as MNHEY and CDR2 as SVGAGI. V lost 2 bases to trimming and J lost 2 bases, with 15 bases between them. The CDR3 loop reads CASSYDGGALNYGYTF. DNA of the CDR3: TGTGCCAGCAGTTACGATGGGGGCGCTTTAAACTATGGCTACACCTTC.

V usage is TRBV5-1 and J usage is TRBJ1-2; TRBD1 matches at 7 bases. With V trimmed by 4 bases and J by 8 bases, 5 bases remained unmatched. The germline gives CDR1 SGHRS, CDR2 YFSETQ. This CDR3 is built from 12 residues. CDR3 protein: CASSIDRVGYTF. CDR3 DNA: TGCGCCAGCAGCATAGACAGGGTCGGCTACACCTTC.

The chain is built from TRBV19 and TRBJ1-1; D is unclear. V gave up 5 bases and J gave up 1 base, with 14 bases separating them. Germline values: CDR1 LNHDA, CDR2 SQIVND (reference sequence). The CDR3 runs to 15 residues. The CDR3: CASSAWAGTNTEAFF. The CDR3 nucleotides are TGTGCCAGTAGTGCCTGGGCGGGTACGAACACTGAAGCTTTCTTT.

This chain uses TRBV24-1 with TRBJ2-5; 9 bases map to TRBD1. Germline V lookup: CDR1 KGHDR, CDR2 SFDVKD. The J segment lost 4 bases and the V segment lost 4 bases, leaving 3 bases of the junction unmatched. The CDR3 has 14 amino acids. CDR3 nucleotides: TGTGCCACCAGTGAAACAGGGGGCACAGAGACCCAGTACTTC. It is translated as CATSETGGTETQYF.

Worth noting for this clone: At one boundary the junction diverges from the germline segment, which might be a read error. This sequence joins TRBV28 and TRBJ2-1; 11 bases are shared with TRBD2. In germline, CDR1 is MDHEN, CDR2 SYDVKM. The CDR3 loop spans 16 amino acids. The CDR3 is CASSGTSGKSFNEQFF. CDR3 DNA sequence: TGTGCCAGCAGCGGGACTAGCGGAAAATCCTTCAATGAGCAGTTCTTC.

The gene calls are TRBV28 and TRBJ2-7; 9 bases align to TRBD1. V shed 8 bases, J shed 2 bases, and the junction held 4 bases outside the gene matches. The germline CDR1 and CDR2 sequences are MDHEN and SYDVKM. The CDR3 sequence is 13 residues long. Here the CDR3 reads CASGQGFTYEQYF. The DNA for the CDR3 is TGTGCCAGCGGACAGGGGTTCACCTACGAGCAGTACTTC.

The CDR3 loop reads CASSLQATNTEAFF. CDR3 in DNA: TGCGCCAGCAGCTTACAGGCAACGAACACTGAAGCTTTCTTT. The chain links TRBV5-1 to TRBJ1-1, with D possibly TRBD1 on 5 matching bases. Trimming took off 2 bases at V and 1 base at J, with 9 bases between the two ends. Germline-derived CDR1 and CDR2 are SGHRS and YFSETQ. The CDR3 totals 14 residues. The full variable domain, completed using reference TRBV5-1 and TRBJ1-1, is KAGVTQTPRYLIKTRGQQVTLSCSPISGHRSVSWYQQTPGQGLQFLFEYFSETQRNKGNFPGRFSGRQFSNSRSEMNVSTLELGDSALYLCASSLQATNTEAFFGQGTRLTVV.

This clone was seen more than once but under ten times. This chain joins TRBV7-9 and TRBJ2-7, with 11 positions matching TRBD2. The V gene end was trimmed by 3 bases and the J gene end by 5 bases; junction bases not matched to a gene: 9. Germline assignment: CDR1 SEHNR and CDR2 FQNEAQ (reference sequence). The CDR3 runs 16 residues. CDR3 amino acids: CASSFSTSGILDEQYF. CDR3 sequence (DNA): TGTGCCAGCAGCTTCTCGACTAGCGGGATTTTGGACGAGCAGTACTTC.

As for this clone: The same CDR3 is also encoded by other DNA sequences in this sample. This chain links TRBV24-1 with TRBJ1-5; D may be TRBD1 (6 bases). Germline CDR1 KGHDR, CDR2 SFDVKD. V lost 4 bases to trimming and J lost 3 bases, with 12 bases between them. This CDR3 is 15 amino acids long. This chain's CDR3 is CATSDPGQPNQPQHF. The CDR3 DNA follows: TGTGCCACCAGTGACCCCGGACAGCCCAATCAGCCCCAGCATTTT.

The chain couples TRBV6-5 to TRBJ1-6; D is perhaps TRBD1 (6 bases). The CDR3 is 13 residues long. The V end lost 5 bases, the J end lost 6 bases, and 8 bases lay between the germline ends. From germline, CDR1 is MNHEY and CDR2 SVGAGI. This CDR3 reads CASSTGLNSPLHF. CDR3 DNA: TGTGCCAGCAGTACAGGGCTTAATTCACCCCTCCACTTT.

The rearrangement links TRBV11-2 to TRBJ2-5, with 10 bases fitting TRBD1. V lost 4 bases, J lost 0 bases, and 5 bases stayed unmatched. The CDR3 contains 16 residues. Germline CDR1 and CDR2: SGHAT and FQNNGV. As DNA, the CDR3 is TGTGCCAGCAGCTCCCCGGACAGGGGGTACCAAGAGACCCAGTACTTC. Its protein product is CASSSPDRGYQETQYF.

The V and J genes are TRBV6-5 and TRBJ2-3; possibly TRBD2 for D (5 bases). V lost 4 bases, J lost 5 bases, and 13 bases lay in between. Germline V CDR1 and CDR2: MNHEY, SVGAGI. This CDR3 is 14 amino acids long. Here the CDR3 DNA reads TGTGCCAGCAGTTTGACGTTTGGAGGAGATACGCAGTATTTT. Protein sequence: CASSLTFGGDTQYF.

This rearrangement joins TRBV15 to TRBJ1-1; 8 positions agree with TRBD1. This CDR3 comprises 16 residues. Losses at the gene ends were 2 bases for V and 5 bases for J; bases not matched to a gene: 10. Per germline, CDR1 LNHNV and CDR2 YYDKDF (reference sequence). DNA for the CDR3: TGTGCCACCAGCAGACAGGGGGCGGGTTCGGGGACTGAAGCTTTCTTT. Protein: CATSRQGAGSGTEAFF. Full variable domain (missing parts from reference TRBV15 and TRBJ1-1): DAMVIQNPRYQVTQFGKPVTLSCSQTLNHNVMYWYQQKSSQAPKLLFHYYDKDFNNEADTPDNFQSRRPNTSFCFLDIRSPGLGDTAMYLCATSRQGAGSGTEAFFGQGTRLTVV.

The chain uses TRBV7-8 and TRBJ1-2; no definite D call. The CDR3 is 14 residues long. V dropped 4 bases and J dropped 6 bases, with 15 bases sitting between them. Germline V gene lookup returns CDR1 SGHVS and CDR2 FQNEAQ. CDR3 nucleotides: TGTGCCAGCAGCTATTCCGCGGGTAGTGATGGCTACACCTTC. Protein sequence: CASSYSAGSDGYTF.

The chain links TRBV27 to TRBJ2-3, with a possible D match to TRBD2 (6 bases). Germline-derived CDR1 and CDR2 are MNHEY and SMNVEV (reference sequence). Trimming cost V 7 bases and J 4 bases, with 12 bases left between them. The CDR3 sequence is 13 residues long. CDR3 amino acids: CASTISGADTQYF. Written as DNA, the CDR3 is TGTGCCAGCACCATATCGGGGGCAGATACGCAGTATTTT.

This rearrangement joins TRBV11-2 to TRBJ2-3; TRBD2 matches 11 bases. J was trimmed by 0 bases and V by 5 bases; bases with no gene match: 7. This CDR3 region has 17 residues. Germline-derived CDR1 and CDR2 are SGHAT and FQNNGV. The CDR3 DNA reads as TGTGCCAGCAGCGGTCAGATAGCGGGGGGGAGCACAGATACGCAGTATTTT. Translated, it gives CASSGQIAGGSTDTQYF. Based on the CDR3 plus reference TRBV11-2 and TRBJ2-3, the full variable domain is EAGVAQSPRYKIIEKRQSVAFWCNPISGHATLYWYQQILGQGPKLLIQFQNNGVVDDSQLPKDRFSAERLKGVDSTLKIQPAKLEDSAVYLCASSGQIAGGSTDTQYFGPGTRLTVL.

This clone is a singleton in its sample. The rearrangement links TRBV5-6 to TRBJ1-1; 9 positions agree with TRBD1. There are 13 residues in the CDR3. CDR1 is SGHDT, CDR2 YYEEEE, per germline. V lost 5 bases and J lost 8; bases outside the gene matches: 7. The CDR3 DNA follows: TGTGCCAGCAGTTTCGGACAGGGGAACGAAGCTTTCTTT. Translated, it gives CASSFGQGNEAFF.

The chain carries TRBV28 and TRBJ2-5, with TRBD2 identical over 10 bases. The CDR3 covers 18 residues. V shed 1 base, J shed 6 bases, and the junction held 14 bases outside the gene matches. Germline CDR1 and CDR2: MDHEN and SYDVKM. CDR3 sequence: CASSLLVLASGSGQTQYF. In nucleotides, the CDR3 is TGTGCCAGCAGTTTATTGGTTTTGGCTAGCGGGAGTGGACAGACCCAGTACTTC. The variable domain in full, with the rest retrieved from reference TRBV28 and TRBJ2-5, is DVKVTQSSRYLVKRTGEKVFLECVQDMDHENMFWYRQDPGLGLRLIYFSYDVKMKEKGDIPEGYSVSREKKERFSLILESASTNQTSMYLCASSLLVLASGSGQTQYFGPGTRLLVL.

This chain's CDR3 is CASSPQGANTDTQYF. Written as DNA, the CDR3 is TGTGCCAGCTCACCACAGGGGGCGAACACAGATACGCAGTATTTT. The J gene is TRBJ2-3, the V gene TRBV18; 7 positions agree with TRBD1. V shed 1 base and J 2 bases; nucleotides not matched to a gene: 3. This CDR3 has 15 residues. In germline, CDR1 is KGHSH, CDR2 LQKENI.

The chain carries TRBV9 and TRBJ2-7; possibly TRBD1 for D (5 bases). This CDR3 comprises 11 residues. Germline-derived CDR1 and CDR2 are SGDLS and YYNGEE. V gave up 10 bases and J gave up 3 bases, with 11 bases separating them. CDR3 coding DNA: TGTGCCTGCCCACAGGTCTACGAGCAGTACGTC. Translating it yields CACPQVYEQYV.

This chain joins TRBV18 and TRBJ2-7, with TRBD1 matching over 9 bases. The ends lost 4 bases at V and 5 bases at J; junction bases unmatched: 9. The CDR3 loop spans 15 amino acids. Germline V gene lookup returns CDR1 KGHSH and CDR2 LQKENI. The chain's CDR3 is CASSRDRGVSDEQYV. Here the CDR3 DNA reads TGTGCCAGCTCACGCGACAGGGGGGTTAGCGACGAGCAGTACGTC.

The CDR3 sequence is CASSTRASSVADTQYF. The CDR3 DNA reads as TGTGCCAGCAGCACCCGAGCCTCGTCCGTCGCAGATACGCAGTATTTT. The chain has TRBV7-6 and TRBJ2-3; D not certain. Trimming removed 5 bases at V and 4 bases at J, with 19 bases between. Germline V gene sequence: CDR1 SGHVS, CDR2 FNYEAQ. This CDR3 is built from 16 residues.

The J gene is TRBJ1-1, the V gene TRBV18; TRBD1 matches 8 bases. V was clipped by 5 bases and J by 0 bases; unmatched bases: 5. CDR1 is KGHSH, CDR2 LQKENI, per germline. CDR3 length: 15 amino acids. In nucleotides, the CDR3 is TGTGCCAGCTCAAAGCCGGGACAGGTGAACACTGAAGCTTTCTTT. Translation gives CASSKPGQVNTEAFF.